The 8 T cell receptor beta chains below come from one sample, sequenced in a study of radiation and T cells in renal cell carcinoma. Time point described: blood 4 weeks post-SBRT, at nephrectomy. Treatment noted: 15 Gy SBRT to primary tumor, nephrectomy 4 weeks later. Data came from immunoSEQ multiplex PCR; TCRdb stores just in-frame clones and leaves some out. Of 65,000 or so clones in the sample, around 80% were seen once. Sequences were derived from blood, sampled from a patient whose treatment included radiotherapy and nephrectomy. The receptors come from a man between 60 and 75 years old with renal cell carcinoma.

The V call is TRBV5-1, the J call TRBJ2-3, with 7 positions matching TRBD1. J gave up 5 bases and V 2 bases, and 8 bases lay outside the gene matches. The germline V gene has CDR1 SGHRS and CDR2 YFSETQ. The CDR3 loop spans 15 amino acids. This CDR3 is CASSFSGTEGDTQYF. CDR3 bases: TGCGCCAGCAGCTTCTCCGGGACAGAGGGAGATACGCAGTATTTT.

This clone has a handful of counts. J is TRBJ1-1 and V is TRBV29-1, with 9 bases matching TRBD1. The CDR3 sequence is 14 residues long. V trimming: 6 bases; J trimming: 4 bases; junction bases outside the gene matches: 9. Germline CDR1 reads SQVTM; CDR2 reads ANQGSEA. CDR3 sequence (DNA): TGCAGCGTGATCAGGGGACAGGGAAGCACTGAAGCTTTCTTT. This translates into CSVIRGQGSTEAFF.

V usage is TRBV5-1 and J usage is TRBJ2-1; D gene unclear. Germline assignment: CDR1 SGHRS and CDR2 YFSETQ. Trimming pared 0 bases from V and 0 bases from J, leaving 7 bases between. This CDR3 has 15 residues. The chain's CDR3 is CASSLELNSYNEQFF. The CDR3 DNA reads as TGCGCCAGCAGCTTGGAACTGAACTCCTACAATGAGCAGTTCTTC.

The V call is TRBV7-2, the J call TRBJ1-5; 8 positions match TRBD1. V lost 1 base and J lost 7; bases outside the gene matches: 6. Per the germline V gene, CDR1 is SGHTA and CDR2 is FQGNSA. The CDR3 is 15 residues long. This CDR3 is CASSLVGQGRQPQHF. DNA for the CDR3: TGTGCCAGCAGCTTAGTTGGACAGGGCCGACAGCCCCAGCATTTT.

DNA of the CDR3: TGCGCCAGCAGCTTGGACCACACCGGGGAGCTGTTTTTT. It codes for CASSLDHTGELFF. The genes are TRBV5-1 and TRBJ2-2; D is unclear. Germline CDR1 SGHRS, CDR2 YFSETQ. The CDR3 runs 13 residues. V lost 0 bases and J lost 3, with 3 bases in between.

The chain uses TRBV7-3 and TRBJ2-1; TRBD2 matches at 8 bases. Germline V lookup: CDR1 SGHTA, CDR2 FQGTGA. This CDR3 is 15 amino acids long. Germline trimming cut 3 bases from V and 5 bases from J; bases unmatched to any gene: 6. The CDR3 reads CASSFGRAGNNEQFF. DNA for the CDR3: TGTGCCAGCAGCTTCGGGAGGGCGGGGAACAATGAGCAGTTCTTC. The full variable domain, with the rest looked up from reference TRBV7-3 and TRBJ2-1, is GAGVSQTPSNKVTEKGKYVELRCDPISGHTALYWYRQSLGQGPEFLIYFQGTGAADDSGLPNDRFFAVRPEGSVSTLKIQRTERGDSAVYLCASSFGRAGNNEQFFGPGTRLTVL.

This clone was found once. The V and J genes are TRBV7-3 and TRBJ1-2, with TRBD1 matching 11 bases. Germline V CDR1 and CDR2: SGHTA, FQGTGA. CDR3 length equals 16 residues. Trimming removed 4 bases from V and 8 bases from J; junction bases left unmatched: 12. CDR3 DNA sequence: TGTGCCAGCAGCTCAACCGGGACAGGGGGACTAGAGGGCTACACCTTC. This translates into CASSSTGTGGLEGYTF. Full variable domain (missing parts from reference TRBV7-3 and TRBJ1-2): GAGVSQTPSNKVTEKGKYVELRCDPISGHTALYWYRQSLGQGPEFLIYFQGTGAADDSGLPNDRFFAVRPEGSVSTLKIQRTERGDSAVYLCASSSTGTGGLEGYTFGSGTRLTVV.

J is TRBJ1-1 and V is TRBV18; 10 bases fit TRBD1. In germline, CDR1 is KGHSH, CDR2 LQKENI. J lost 4 bases, V lost 0 bases, and 2 bases had no gene match. CDR3 length equals 15 residues. In DNA, the CDR3 is TGTGCCAGCTCACCACCGACAGGGGGCCTCACTGAAGCTTTCTTT. Translating it yields CASSPPTGGLTEAFF. Together with reference TRBV18 and TRBJ1-1, the CDR3 gives the full variable domain: NAGVMQNPRHLVRRRGQEARLRCSPMKGHSHVYWYRQLPEEGLKFMVYLQKENIIDESGMPKERFSAEFPKEGPSILRIQQVVRGDSAAYFCASSPPTGGLTEAFFGQGTRLTVV.